Following are 8 T cell receptor beta chains from one sample sequenced in a study of blood T cell repertoires in COVID-19. The repertoire was sequenced with immunoSEQ multiplex PCR; TCRdb's copy has only in-frame clones and lacks some. The repertoire consists of about 300,000 clones, with 70% to 90% occurring once and the leading ten covering under 2%. The source material was peripheral blood. The receptors shown here come from a woman aged 25 to 39 with COVID-19, enrolled during active disease.

This clone was counted a few times. V gene TRBV18 combines with J gene TRBJ1-2, with D possibly being TRBD1 (5 bases). Germline CDR1 and CDR2: KGHSH and LQKENI. This CDR3 spans 19 amino acids. V was shortened by 1 base and J by 2 bases, with 23 bases between the two germline ends. The chain's CDR3 is CASSPQLRGSPEGNYGYTF. CDR3 bases: TGTGCCAGCTCACCACAGTTGCGGGGGTCTCCTGAGGGGAACTATGGCTACACCTTC.

This chain connects TRBV24-1 to TRBJ2-3; TRBD1 might be the D (6 bases). Trimming left V 8 bases short and J 4 bases short, with 15 bases between. Germline-derived CDR1 and CDR2 are KGHDR and SFDVKD. The CDR3 is 14 residues long. The CDR3 DNA follows: TGTGCCACCAATGGGGGCGAGAGCCCAGATACGCAGTATTTT. It is translated as CATNGGESPDTQYF.

This chain uses TRBV7-9 with TRBJ2-3; 8 bases map to TRBD2. V lost 3 bases and J lost 3; bases outside the gene matches: 8. CDR3 size: 16 residues. Germline CDR1 SEHNR, CDR2 FQNEAQ (reference sequence). The CDR3: CASSFSGGAITDTQYF. The CDR3 DNA sequence: TGTGCCAGCAGCTTCTCCGGGGGGGCCATAACAGATACGCAGTATTTT.

The V gene is TRBV6-5, the J gene TRBJ1-2; 8 bases line up with TRBD1. After removal of 2 bases from V and 8 bases from J, the junction contained 7 bases not matched to a gene. The CDR3 contains 14 residues. The V gene's germline CDR1 is MNHEY and CDR2 SVGAGI. The CDR3 spells CASSYVQGARGYTF. The CDR3 nucleotides read TGTGCCAGCAGTTACGTCCAGGGGGCCCGGGGCTACACCTTC.

The count of this clone is one. The chain carries TRBV24-1 and TRBJ2-6, with D uncertain. CDR1 and CDR2 from the germline V gene are KGHDR and SFDVKD. The CDR3 has 14 residues. V lost 4 bases to trimming and J lost 0 bases, with 3 bases between them. The CDR3 DNA reads as TGTGCCACCAGTGACCACTCTGGGGCCAACGTCCTGACTTTC. As protein: CATSDHSGANVLTF.

This clone was seen only once. The rearrangement joins TRBV6-6 to TRBJ1-1; TRBD1 agrees at 7 bases. The CDR3 runs to 14 residues. V dropped 7 bases and J dropped 4; count of bases not matched to a gene: 9. The germline gives CDR1 MNHNY, CDR2 SVGAGI (reference sequence). The CDR3 sequence: CASTLGGARTEAFF. The DNA of the CDR3 is TGTGCCAGCACCCTAGGGGGCGCCCGCACTGAAGCTTTCTTT.

This clone was observed once. V and J are TRBV19 and TRBJ2-1; tentatively, D is TRBD2 (6 bases). CDR1 is LNHDA, CDR2 SQIVND, per germline (reference sequence). The V end lost 5 bases, the J end lost 3 bases, and 17 bases lay between the germline ends. The CDR3 runs to 16 residues. The DNA for the CDR3 is TGTGCCAGTAGTCCCGACGGAGGGTCAATCTACAATGAGCAGTTCTTC. Protein product: CASSPDGGSIYNEQFF.

V gene TRBV10-3 combines with J gene TRBJ2-1; D gene unclear. Germline assignment: CDR1 ENHRY and CDR2 SYGVKD. The V end was cut by 4 bases, the J end by 0 bases, with 10 bases between. The CDR3 runs to 15 residues. The CDR3 nucleotides are TGTGCCATCAGTGGTGAGGAGAGCTCCTACAATGAGCAGTTCTTC. This gives the protein CAISGEESSYNEQFF.